This is a list of T cell receptor beta chains from one sample in a study of blood T cell repertoires in COVID-19. TCRdb's table, derived via immunoSEQ multiplex PCR, lists solely in-frame clones and lacks some. The table has about 170,000 clones, 83% seen once. Sequencing was carried out using PBMCs or T cells enriched from blood (not recorded which). The receptor source for this set is a woman between 45 and 60 years old who had recovered from COVID-19. CDR3s include the opening cysteine and the closing phenylalanine or tryptophan. A D gene is named only where the DNA matches it firmly. Where a row states a size, it is once, few, many or the class of an expanded clone; other rows omit it.

J,size,V,D,CDR3,DNA
TRBJ1-3,-,TRBV7-2,-,CASSLAPGVAIYF,TGTGCCAGCAGCTTAGCGCCGGGAGTCGCCATATATTTT
TRBJ1-5,-,TRBV4-2,TRBD1,CASSKGQPLNQPQHF,TGTGCCAGCAGCAAGGGACAGCCTCTCAATCAGCCCCAGCATTTT
TRBJ2-1,-,TRBV7-9,-,CASSLLSSYNEQFF,TGTGCCAGCAGCTTACTCAGTTCCTACAATGAGCAGTTCTTC
TRBJ1-1,-,TRBV5-1,TRBD1,CASSFHPGQGARTEAFF,TGCGCCAGCAGCTTCCATCCGGGACAGGGGGCGAGGACTGAAGCTTTCTTT
TRBJ1-2,-,TRBV10-3,-,CAISEGQLKYGYTF,TGTGCCATCAGTGAGGGACAGCTTAAATATGGCTACACCTTC
TRBJ1-3,once,TRBV19,-,CASSLLQGFSSGNTIYF,TGTGCCAGTAGTCTCCTACAGGGTTTCAGCTCTGGAAACACCATATATTTT
TRBJ1-4,once,TRBV6-5,-,CASRRETGFNEKLFF,TGTGCCAGCAGAAGGGAGACAGGTTTTAATGAAAAACTGTTTTTT
TRBJ1-6,-,TRBV5-1,-,CASSLPRGQGNSPLHF,TGCGCCAGCAGCTTGCCAAGGGGTCAGGGTAATTCACCCCTCCACTTT
TRBJ1-2,-,TRBV3-1/TRBV3-2,-,CASSQTGSNYGYTF,TGTGCCAGCAGCCAAACAGGGAGTAACTATGGCTACACCTTC
TRBJ2-5,-,TRBV18,-,CASSARDRQETQYF,TGTGCCAGCTCAGCGCGGGACAGACAAGAGACCCAGTACTTC
TRBJ1-2,-,TRBV2,TRBD1,CASSPWTGAPYGYTF,TGTGCCAGCAGTCCCTGGACAGGGGCCCCCTATGGCTACACCTTC
TRBJ1-1,few,TRBV3-1/TRBV3-2,TRBD1,CASSHGQGGGGAFF,TGTGCCAGCAGCCATGGGCAGGGGGGCGGTGGAGCTTTCTTT
TRBJ2-3,few,TRBV7-2,-,CASSGGLPGRDTQYF,TGTGCCAGCAGCGGGGGACTTCCCGGGCGGGATACGCAGTATTTT
TRBJ1-2,-,TRBV28,-,CASSFTSRHFYGYTF,TGTGCCAGCAGTTTTACGTCCAGGCATTTCTATGGCTACACCTTC
TRBJ2-3,-,TRBV6-2/TRBV6-3,-,CASGRLGSTDTQYF,TGTGCCAGCGGCCGACTAGGTTCGACAGATACGCAGTATTTT
TRBJ1-2,-,TRBV4-2,-,CASSPLGARGYTF,TGTGCCAGCAGCCCGCTGGGGGCTCGCGGCTACACCTTC
TRBJ2-5,-,TRBV7-2,-,CASSSIVGGSTQYF,TGTGCCAGCAGCTCCATCGTTGGGGGCTCGACCCAGTACTTC
TRBJ2-1,-,TRBV11-2,TRBD2,CASSSRTSGYNEQFF,TGTGCCAGCAGCTCGAGGACTAGCGGGTACAATGAGCAGTTCTTC
TRBJ2-2,-,TRBV19,TRBD1,CASTLRAAGGYRDTGELFF,TGTGCCAGTACCCTCAGGGCGGCAGGGGGATATCGTGACACCGGGGAGCTGTTTTTT
TRBJ2-1,-,TRBV4-2,TRBD2,CASSQDPGGNNEQFF,TGTGCCAGCAGCCAAGATCCGGGGGGGAACAATGAGCAGTTCTTC
TRBJ2-5,-,TRBV19,TRBD1,CASSSGSQGAAKETQYF,TGTGCCAGTAGTAGTGGGAGCCAGGGGGCTGCCAAAGAGACCCAGTACTTC
TRBJ2-5,-,TRBV5-5,TRBD1,CASRGTGTVQETQYF,TGTGCCAGCAGGGGAACCGGGACAGTTCAAGAGACCCAGTACTTC
TRBJ1-2,-,TRBV30,-,CAWSPPGNYGYTF,TGTGCCTGGAGCCCCCCAGGGAACTATGGCTACACCTTC
TRBJ2-2,once,TRBV27,-,CASTPRRSGELFF,TGTGCCAGCACCCCGAGGCGATCCGGGGAGCTGTTTTTT